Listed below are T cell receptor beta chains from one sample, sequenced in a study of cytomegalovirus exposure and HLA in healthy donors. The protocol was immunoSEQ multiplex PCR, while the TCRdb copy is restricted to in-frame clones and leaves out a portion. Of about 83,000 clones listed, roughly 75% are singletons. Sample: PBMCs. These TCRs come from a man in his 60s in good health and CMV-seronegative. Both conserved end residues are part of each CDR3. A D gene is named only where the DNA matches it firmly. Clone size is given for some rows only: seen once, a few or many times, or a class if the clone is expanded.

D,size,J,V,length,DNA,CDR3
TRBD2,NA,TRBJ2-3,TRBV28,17,TGTGCCAGCAGCAGTGACCTGACGGGGGGGCCCCCAGATACGCAGTATTTT,CASSSDLTGGPPDTQYF
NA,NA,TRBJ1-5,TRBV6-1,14,TGTGCCAGCAGAGGGGGACCGACCCAGGGGCCCCAGCATTTT,CASRGGPTQGPQHF
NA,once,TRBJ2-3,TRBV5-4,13,TGTGCCAGCAGCGTACAGGGTCCAGATACGCAGTATTTT,CASSVQGPDTQYF
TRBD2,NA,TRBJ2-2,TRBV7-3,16,TGTGCCAGCAGCTTAGGACTAGCGGGGGCCACCGGGGAGCTGTTTTTT,CASSLGLAGATGELFF
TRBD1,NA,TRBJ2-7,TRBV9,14,TGTGCCAGCAGCCCCGGGACAGGGTCCCACGAGCAGTACTTC,CASSPGTGSHEQYF
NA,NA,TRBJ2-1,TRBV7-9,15,TGTGCCAGCAGTTACCGGGACACTTCCTACAATGAGCAGTTCTTC,CASSYRDTSYNEQFF
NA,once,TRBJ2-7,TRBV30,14,TGTGCCTGGAGTGCTCCGGGGATGGACTACGAGCAGTACTTC,CAWSAPGMDYEQYF
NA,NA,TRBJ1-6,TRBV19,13,TGTGCCAGTAGTCCCACGGGGGGACCCCCCCTCCACTTT,CASSPTGGPPLHF
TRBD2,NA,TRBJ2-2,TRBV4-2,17,TGTGCCAGCAGCCAGGGACTAGCGGGGGTGAACACCGGGGAGCTGTTTTTT,CASSQGLAGVNTGELFF
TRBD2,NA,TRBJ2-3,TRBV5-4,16,TGTGCCAGCAGCCCCGGGGGCGGGGGGGCCGTAGATACGCAGTATTTT,CASSPGGGGAVDTQYF
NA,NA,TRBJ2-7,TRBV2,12,TGTGCCAGCATCCCCCGCAGCTACGAGCAGTACTTC,CASIPRSYEQYF
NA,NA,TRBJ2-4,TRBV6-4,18,TGTGCCAGCAGTGACTCGAAGCTAGGCCGTTCTCCCAAAAACATTCAGTACTTC,CASSDSKLGRSPKNIQYF
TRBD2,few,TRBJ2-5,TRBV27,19,TGTGCCAGCAGTTTATCAGGCAGCGTTTTCCTAGCGGGTCAAGAGACCCAGTACTTC,CASSLSGSVFLAGQETQYF
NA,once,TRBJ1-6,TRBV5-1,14,TGCGCCAGCAGCTTGAGTACAGTTAATTCACCCCTCCACTTT,CASSLSTVNSPLHF
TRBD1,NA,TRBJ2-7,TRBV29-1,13,TGCAGCGTTGAGAAGCAGGGGGCCAACGAGCAGTACTTC,CSVEKQGANEQYF
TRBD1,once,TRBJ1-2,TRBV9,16,TGTGCCAGCAGCGTAGGGTCGTTAGACAGGGCGATCGGCTACACCTTC,CASSVGSLDRAIGYTF
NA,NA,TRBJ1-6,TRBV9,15,TGTGCCAGCAGCGTAGTGGTAAGCCTTAATTCACCCCTCCACTTT,CASSVVVSLNSPLHF
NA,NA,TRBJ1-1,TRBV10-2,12,TGCGCCAGCAGTGACAGGCTCACTGAAGCTTTCTTT,CASSDRLTEAFF
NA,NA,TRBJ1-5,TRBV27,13,TGTGCCAGCAGTTTATCGGCCAATCAGCCCCAGCATTTT,CASSLSANQPQHF
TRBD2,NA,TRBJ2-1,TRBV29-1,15,TGCAGCGTTGAAGCGCGCAGCGGGGGGCCAGGGGAGCAGTTCTTC,CSVEARSGGPGEQFF
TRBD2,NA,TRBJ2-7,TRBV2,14,TGTGCCAGCACGGAAGCTAGCGGGGGCTACGAGCAGTACTTC,CASTEASGGYEQYF
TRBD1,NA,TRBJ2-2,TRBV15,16,TGTGCCACCAGCAGGAAACTAGACAGGGCAACCGGGGAGCTGTTTTTT,CATSRKLDRATGELFF
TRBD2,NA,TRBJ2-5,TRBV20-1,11,TGCAGTGCTTCTCGGGAGGGGACCCAGTACTTC,CSASREGTQYF
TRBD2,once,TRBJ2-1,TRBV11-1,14,TGTGCCAGCAGCTTGGGCGGGGGCTACAATGAGCAGTTCTTC,CASSLGGGYNEQFF
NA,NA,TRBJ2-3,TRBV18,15,TGTGCCAGCTCACCACGGGGAGAGGATACAGATACGCAGTATTTT,CASSPRGEDTDTQYF
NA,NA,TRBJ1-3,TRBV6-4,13,TGTGCCAGCAGTCCGAGACAGTTCACCGCCATATATTTT,CASSPRQFTAIYF
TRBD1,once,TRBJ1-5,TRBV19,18,TGTGCCAGTAGTATGAGACAGGGGGCTTCTATTAGCAATCAGCCCCAGCATTTT,CASSMRQGASISNQPQHF
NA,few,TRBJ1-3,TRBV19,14,TGTGCCAGTAGTGTACACGACTCTGGAAACACCATATATTTT,CASSVHDSGNTIYF
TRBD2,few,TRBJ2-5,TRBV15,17,TGTGCCACCAGCAGAGATTTAGGCGGGGGGGAAGAAGAGACCCAGTACTTC,CATSRDLGGGEEETQYF
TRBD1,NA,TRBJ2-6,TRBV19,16,TGTGCCAGCGACAGGGGGGTATACTCTGGGGCCAACGTCCTGACTTTC,CASDRGVYSGANVLTF